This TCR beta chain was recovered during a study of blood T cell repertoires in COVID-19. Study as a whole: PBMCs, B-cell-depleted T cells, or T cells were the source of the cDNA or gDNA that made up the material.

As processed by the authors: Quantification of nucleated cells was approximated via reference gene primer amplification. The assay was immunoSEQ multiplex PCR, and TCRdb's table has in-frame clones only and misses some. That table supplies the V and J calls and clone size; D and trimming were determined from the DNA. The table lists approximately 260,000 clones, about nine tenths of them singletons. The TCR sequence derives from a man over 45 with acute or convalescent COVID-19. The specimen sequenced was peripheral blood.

The CDR3 loop is CASNRLGGETQYF. The CDR3 DNA reads as TGTGCCAGCAACCGACTCGGCGGAGAGACCCAGTACTTC. The rearrangement links TRBV28 to TRBJ2-5; no firm D call. Germline V lookup: CDR1 MDHEN, CDR2 SYDVKM. The CDR3 runs to 13 residues. Trimming shortened V by 7 bases and J by 4 bases, and 13 bases separated the two germline ends.